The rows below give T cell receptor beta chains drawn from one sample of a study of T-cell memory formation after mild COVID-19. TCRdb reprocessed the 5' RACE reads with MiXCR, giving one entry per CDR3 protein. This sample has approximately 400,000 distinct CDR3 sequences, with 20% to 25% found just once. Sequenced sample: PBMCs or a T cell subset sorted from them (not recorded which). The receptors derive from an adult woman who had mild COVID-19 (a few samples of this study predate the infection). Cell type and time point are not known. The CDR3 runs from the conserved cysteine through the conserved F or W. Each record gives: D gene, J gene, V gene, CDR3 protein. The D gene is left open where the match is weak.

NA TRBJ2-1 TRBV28 CASSPNYDNEQFF
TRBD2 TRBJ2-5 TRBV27 CASSLGSGAYETQYF
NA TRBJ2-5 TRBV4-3 CASSQGRGSGETQYF
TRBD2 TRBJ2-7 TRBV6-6 CASSPPPGGSEAYEQYF
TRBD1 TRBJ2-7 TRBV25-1 CASSESRGWTGSHYEQYF
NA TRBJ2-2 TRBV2 CASLGIRGTGELFF
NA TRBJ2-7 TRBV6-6 CASSPGEDLPGRYEQYF
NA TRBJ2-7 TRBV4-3 CASSQAVLGALYEQYF
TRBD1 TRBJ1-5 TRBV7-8 CASSLAGGLDQPQHF
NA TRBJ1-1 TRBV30 CAWNDLGDTEAFF
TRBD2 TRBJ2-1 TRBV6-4 CASSDSSGSANEQFF
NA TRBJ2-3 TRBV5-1 CASSLEPSTSTDTQYF
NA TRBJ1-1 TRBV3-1 CASSSGQRWMPEAFF
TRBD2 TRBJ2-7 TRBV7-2 CASSRGLAGSNEQYF
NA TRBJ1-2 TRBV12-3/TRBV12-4 CASSYRADGYTF
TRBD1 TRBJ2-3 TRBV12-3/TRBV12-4 CATTTGTGATDTQYF
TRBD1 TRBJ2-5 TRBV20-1 CSADHRGQETQYF
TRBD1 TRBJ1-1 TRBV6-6 CASSTGQGAFF
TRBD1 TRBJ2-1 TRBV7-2 CASSPGQGYYNEQFF
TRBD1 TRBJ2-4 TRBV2 CASSVDRGAKNIQYF
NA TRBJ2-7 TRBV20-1 CSATGLSYEQYF
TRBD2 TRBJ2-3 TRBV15 CATSSLAGGLSDTQYF
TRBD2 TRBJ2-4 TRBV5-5 CASSPGTSGSTNIQYF
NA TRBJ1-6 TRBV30 CAWTESSYNSPLHF
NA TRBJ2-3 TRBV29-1 CSVGGRGLTDTQYF